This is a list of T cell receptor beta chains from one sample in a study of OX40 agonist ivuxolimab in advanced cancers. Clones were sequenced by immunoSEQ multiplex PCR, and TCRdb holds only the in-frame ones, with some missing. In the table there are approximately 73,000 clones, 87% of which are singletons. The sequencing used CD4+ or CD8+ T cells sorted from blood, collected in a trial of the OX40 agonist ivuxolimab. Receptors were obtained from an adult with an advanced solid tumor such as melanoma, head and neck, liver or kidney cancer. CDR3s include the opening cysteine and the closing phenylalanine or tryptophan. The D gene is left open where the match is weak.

CDR3 protein: CASSLVQGGGKNIQYF; J gene: TRBJ2-4; V gene: TRBV5-1; D gene: .
CDR3 protein: CASTGSPGGYINEQFF; J gene: TRBJ2-1; V gene: TRBV5-1; D gene: TRBD2
CDR3 protein: CASSSRGTGGSGELFF; J gene: TRBJ2-2; V gene: TRBV7-7; D gene: TRBD1
CDR3 protein: CSVGQLYGYTF; J gene: TRBJ1-2; V gene: TRBV29-1; D gene: TRBD1
CDR3 protein: CAWSVGQEYYGYTF; J gene: TRBJ1-2; V gene: TRBV30; D gene: .
CDR3 protein: CASSPVQGYEQYF; J gene: TRBJ2-7; V gene: TRBV18; D gene: TRBD1
CDR3 protein: CAISEGEGRAGPQHF; J gene: TRBJ1-5; V gene: TRBV10-3; D gene: .
CDR3 protein: CASRNSGGYTYEQYF; J gene: TRBJ2-7; V gene: TRBV6-6; D gene: TRBD1
CDR3 protein: CASSPSTGRPGELFF; J gene: TRBJ2-2; V gene: TRBV7-2; D gene: .
CDR3 protein: CASSTRTGGNTEAFF; J gene: TRBJ1-1; V gene: TRBV5-4; D gene: TRBD1